What follows describes a single T cell receptor beta chain. Its antigen remains unknown. The data were taken from a study of shared clonotypes between healthy human individuals. For the study at large: The study used three CD4 naive, three CD4 memory, two CD8 naive and one CD8 memory plate per donor. Study-wide points: Naive CD4 clonotypes overlapped across a handful of donors at about 5.2%.

Sequencing used immunoSEQ multiplex PCR; TCRdb keeps in-frame clones, though not all of them. Of over 2,000,000 clones in the sample, 90% to 95% were seen once. There are 16 residues in the CDR3. Germline V gives CDR1 KGHSH, CDR2 LQKENI. Trimming pared 1 base from V and 7 bases from J, leaving 17 bases between. Naive CD8 cells lacked CD45RO, underwent positive selection for CCR7 and left out terminally differentiated effector memory CD45RA+ cells. The sequenced sample consisted of naive CD8+ T cells from PBMCs. The chain recombines TRBV18 with TRBJ2-1, with D perhaps given as TRBD1 or TRBD2 (5 bases each). This receptor was taken from a man between 18 and 35 years old in good health. Some clones in this sample may be carry-over from other donors' samples. In nucleotides, the CDR3 is TGTGCCAGCTCACCACTTACCACGGGAAAGGGGAATGAGCAGTTCTTC. Translating it yields CASSPLTTGKGNEQFF.